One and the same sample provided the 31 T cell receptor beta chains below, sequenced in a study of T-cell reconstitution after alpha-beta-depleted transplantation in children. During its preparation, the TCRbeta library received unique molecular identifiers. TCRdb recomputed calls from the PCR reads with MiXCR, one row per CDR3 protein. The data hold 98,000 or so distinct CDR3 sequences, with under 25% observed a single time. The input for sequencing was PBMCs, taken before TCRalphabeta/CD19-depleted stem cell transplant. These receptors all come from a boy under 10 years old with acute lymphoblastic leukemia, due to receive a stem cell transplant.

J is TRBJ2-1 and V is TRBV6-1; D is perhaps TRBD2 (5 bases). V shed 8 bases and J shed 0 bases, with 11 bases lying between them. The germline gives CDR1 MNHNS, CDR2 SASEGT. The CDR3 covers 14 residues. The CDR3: CASGSGSSYNEQFF. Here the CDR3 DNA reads TGTGCCAGCGGGAGCGGTAGCTCCTACAATGAGCAGTTCTTC.

The CDR3 DNA reads TGTGCCAGCAGTGGACAACACAATAATTCACCCCTCCACTTT. Translated: CASSGQHNNSPLHF. The rearrangement uses TRBV6-1 and TRBJ1-6; no definite D call. The CDR3 extends over 14 amino acids. V was pared by 4 bases and J by 5 bases, with 9 bases between. Per the germline V gene, CDR1 is MNHNS and CDR2 is SASEGT.

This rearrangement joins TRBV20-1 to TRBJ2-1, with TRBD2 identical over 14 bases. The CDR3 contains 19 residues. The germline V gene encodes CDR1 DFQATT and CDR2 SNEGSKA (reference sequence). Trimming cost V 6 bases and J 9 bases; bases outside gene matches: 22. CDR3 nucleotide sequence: TGCAGTGCGAAAAACCACGGACTAGCGGGAGGCATCCGGGTAGGTGAGCAGTTCTTC. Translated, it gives CSAKNHGLAGGIRVGEQFF.

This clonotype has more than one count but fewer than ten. CDR3 coding DNA: TGTGCCAGCAGCCACCCCAGCAATGAGCAGTTCTTC. Translation: CASSHPSNEQFF. The chain carries TRBV12-3 or TRBV12-4 and TRBJ2-1, with D uncertain. This CDR3 is 12 amino acids long. V was trimmed by 6 bases and J by 6 bases, leaving 9 bases between them.

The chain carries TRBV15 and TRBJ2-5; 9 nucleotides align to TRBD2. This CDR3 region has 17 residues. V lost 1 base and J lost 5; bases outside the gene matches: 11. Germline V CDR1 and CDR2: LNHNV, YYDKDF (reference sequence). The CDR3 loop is CATSRGLAEGRRETQYF. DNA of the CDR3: TGTGCCACCAGCAGAGGACTAGCGGAGGGGCGACGGGAGACCCAGTACTTC.

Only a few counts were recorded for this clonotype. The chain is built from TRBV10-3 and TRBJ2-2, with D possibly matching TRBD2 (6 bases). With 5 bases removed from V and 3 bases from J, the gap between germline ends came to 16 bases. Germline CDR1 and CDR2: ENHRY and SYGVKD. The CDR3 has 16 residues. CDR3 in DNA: TGTGCCATCAGTTCTAGGGGCGGGGAGTACACCGGGGAGCTGTTTTTT. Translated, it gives CAISSRGGEYTGELFF.

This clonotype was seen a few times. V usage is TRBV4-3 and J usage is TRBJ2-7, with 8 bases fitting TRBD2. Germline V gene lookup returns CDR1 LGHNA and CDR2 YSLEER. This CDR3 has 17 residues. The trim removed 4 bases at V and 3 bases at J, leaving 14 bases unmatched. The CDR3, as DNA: TGCGCCAGCAGCCGGACGTCTGAAGCGGGAGAACTCTACGAGCAGTACTTC. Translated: CASSRTSEAGELYEQYF.

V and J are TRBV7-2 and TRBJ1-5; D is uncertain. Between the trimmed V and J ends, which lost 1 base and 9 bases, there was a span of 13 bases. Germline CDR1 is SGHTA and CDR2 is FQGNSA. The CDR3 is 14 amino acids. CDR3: CASSLVTRVGPQHF. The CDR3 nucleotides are TGTGCCAGCAGCTTAGTTACTAGGGTGGGGCCCCAGCATTTT.

CDR3: CASSHRVNYEQYF. The CDR3, as DNA: TGTGCCAGCAGTCATCGGGTCAACTACGAGCAGTACTTC. This sequence joins TRBV12-3 or TRBV12-4 and TRBJ2-7; unclear D gene. The CDR3 covers 13 residues. Trimming took off 5 bases at V and 3 bases at J, with 11 bases between the two ends.

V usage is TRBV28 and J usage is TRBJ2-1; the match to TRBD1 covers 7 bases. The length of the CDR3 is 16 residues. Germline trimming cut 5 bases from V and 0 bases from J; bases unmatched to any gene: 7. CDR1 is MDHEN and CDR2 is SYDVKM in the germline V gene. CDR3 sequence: CASSTSGTDSYNEQFF. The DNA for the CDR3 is TGTGCCAGCAGTACATCCGGGACAGACTCCTACAATGAGCAGTTCTTC.

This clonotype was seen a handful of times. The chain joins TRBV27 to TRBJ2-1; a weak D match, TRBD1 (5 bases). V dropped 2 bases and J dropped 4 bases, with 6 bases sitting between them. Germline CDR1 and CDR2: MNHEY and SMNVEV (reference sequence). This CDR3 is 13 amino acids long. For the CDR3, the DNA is TGTGCCAGCAGTTTACAGGGTTACAATGAGCAGTTCTTC. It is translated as CASSLQGYNEQFF.

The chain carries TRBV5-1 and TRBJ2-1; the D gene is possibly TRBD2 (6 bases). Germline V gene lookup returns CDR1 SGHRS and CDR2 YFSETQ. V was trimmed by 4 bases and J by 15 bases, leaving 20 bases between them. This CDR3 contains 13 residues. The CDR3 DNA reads TGCGCCAGCAGCACCAACCAGCGGAGGGGCCGGTTCTTC. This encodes CASSTNQRRGRFF.

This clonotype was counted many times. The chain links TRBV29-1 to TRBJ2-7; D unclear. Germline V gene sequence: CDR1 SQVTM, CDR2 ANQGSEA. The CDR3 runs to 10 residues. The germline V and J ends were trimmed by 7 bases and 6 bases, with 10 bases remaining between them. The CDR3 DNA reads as TGCAGCGCCTCCCTAGGCGAGCAGTACTTC. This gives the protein CSASLGEQYF.

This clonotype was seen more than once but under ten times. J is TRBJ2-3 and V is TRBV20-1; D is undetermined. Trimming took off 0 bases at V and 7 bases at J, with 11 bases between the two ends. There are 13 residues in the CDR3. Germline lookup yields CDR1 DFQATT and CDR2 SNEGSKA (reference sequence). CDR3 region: CSAREGGENTQYF. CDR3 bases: TGCAGTGCTAGAGAGGGCGGAGAGAATACGCAGTATTTT.

The CDR3 nucleotides are TGTGCCAGCAGTTTTTACAGGGGGCTGAGTGGCTACACCTTC. Protein sequence: CASSFYRGLSGYTF. This chain uses TRBV28 with TRBJ1-2; TRBD1 matches at 9 bases. Unmatched junction bases numbered 6, after V lost 3 bases and J lost 7 bases. The CDR3 runs to 14 residues. The V gene's germline CDR1 is MDHEN and CDR2 SYDVKM.

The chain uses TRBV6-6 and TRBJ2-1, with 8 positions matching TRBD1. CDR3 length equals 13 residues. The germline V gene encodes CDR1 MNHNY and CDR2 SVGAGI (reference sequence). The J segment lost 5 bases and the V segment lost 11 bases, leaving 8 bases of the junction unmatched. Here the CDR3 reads CAGSRGQDNEQFF. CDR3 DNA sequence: TGTGCCGGATCCAGGGGGCAAGACAATGAGCAGTTCTTC.

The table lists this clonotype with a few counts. As DNA, the CDR3 is TGTGCCAGCAGTCGGACCCTCGGGCTCGAGCAGTACTTC. Encoded protein: CASSRTLGLEQYF. This chain connects TRBV12-3 or TRBV12-4 to TRBJ2-7; no definite D call. The CDR3 runs to 13 residues. The V and J ends lost 5 bases and 6 bases respectively, with 14 bases between them.

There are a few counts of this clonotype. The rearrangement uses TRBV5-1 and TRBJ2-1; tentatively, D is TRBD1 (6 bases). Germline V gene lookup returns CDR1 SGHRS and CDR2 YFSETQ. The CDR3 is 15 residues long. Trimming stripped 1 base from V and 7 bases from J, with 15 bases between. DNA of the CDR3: TGCGCCAGCAGCTTGAGTTCACAGGGTAGGAATGAGCAGTTCTTC. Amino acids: CASSLSSQGRNEQFF.

CDR3 DNA sequence: TGTGCCAGCAGTTTTCGGGCGAATACCTACGAGCAGTACTTC. Its protein product is CASSFRANTYEQYF. The J gene is TRBJ2-7, the V gene TRBV28; D is unresolved. The CDR3 is 14 amino acids. Germline V gene lookup returns CDR1 MDHEN and CDR2 SYDVKM. The germline V and J ends were trimmed by 3 bases and 2 bases, with 11 bases remaining between them.

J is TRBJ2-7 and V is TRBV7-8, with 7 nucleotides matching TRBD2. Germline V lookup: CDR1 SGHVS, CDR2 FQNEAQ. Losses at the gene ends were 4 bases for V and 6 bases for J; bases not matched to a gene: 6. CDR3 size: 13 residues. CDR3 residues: CASSSPSGTEQYF. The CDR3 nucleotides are TGTGCCAGCAGCTCCCCTAGCGGTACCGAGCAGTACTTC.

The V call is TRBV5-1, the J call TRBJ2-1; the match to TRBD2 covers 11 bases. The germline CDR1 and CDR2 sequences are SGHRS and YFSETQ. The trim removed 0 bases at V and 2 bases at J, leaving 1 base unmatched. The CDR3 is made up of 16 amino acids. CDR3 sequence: CASSLGLAGPYNEQFF. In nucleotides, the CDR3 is TGCGCCAGCAGCTTGGGACTAGCGGGACCCTACAATGAGCAGTTCTTC.

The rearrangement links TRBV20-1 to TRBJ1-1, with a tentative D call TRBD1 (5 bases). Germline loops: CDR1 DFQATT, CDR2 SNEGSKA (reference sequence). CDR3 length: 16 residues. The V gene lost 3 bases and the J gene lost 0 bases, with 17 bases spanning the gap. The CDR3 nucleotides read TGCAGTGCTAGTTGGGGGGTAGGTGGGATGAACACTGAAGCTTTCTTT. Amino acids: CSASWGVGGMNTEAFF.

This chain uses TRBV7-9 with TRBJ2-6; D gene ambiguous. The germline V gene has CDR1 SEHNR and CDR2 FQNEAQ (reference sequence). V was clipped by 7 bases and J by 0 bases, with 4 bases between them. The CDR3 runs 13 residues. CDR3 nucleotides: TGTGCCAGCACTAGCTCTGGGGCCAACGTCCTGACTTTC. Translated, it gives CASTSSGANVLTF.

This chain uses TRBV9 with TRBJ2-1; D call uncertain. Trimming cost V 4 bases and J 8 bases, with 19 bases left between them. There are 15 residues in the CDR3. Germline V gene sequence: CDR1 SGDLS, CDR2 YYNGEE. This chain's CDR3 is CASSQGRHSIDEQFF. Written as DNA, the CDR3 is TGTGCCAGCAGCCAAGGCCGGCACTCGATAGATGAGCAGTTCTTC.

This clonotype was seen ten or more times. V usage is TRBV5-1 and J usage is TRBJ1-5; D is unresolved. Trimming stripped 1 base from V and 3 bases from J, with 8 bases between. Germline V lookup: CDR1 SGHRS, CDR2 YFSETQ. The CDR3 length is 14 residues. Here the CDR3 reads CASSLSGDNQPQHF. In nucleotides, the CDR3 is TGCGCCAGCAGCTTGAGCGGGGACAATCAGCCCCAGCATTTT.

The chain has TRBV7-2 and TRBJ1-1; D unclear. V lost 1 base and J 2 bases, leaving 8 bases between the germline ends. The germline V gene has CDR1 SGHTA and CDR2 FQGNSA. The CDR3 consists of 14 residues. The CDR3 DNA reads TGTGCCAGCAGCTTAGTCCGTAAAAACACTGAAGCTTTCTTT. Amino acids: CASSLVRKNTEAFF.

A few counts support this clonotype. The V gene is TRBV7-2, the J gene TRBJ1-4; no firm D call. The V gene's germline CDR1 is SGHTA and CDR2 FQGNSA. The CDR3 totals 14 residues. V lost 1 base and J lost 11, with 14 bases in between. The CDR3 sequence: CASSLDLAVTKLFF. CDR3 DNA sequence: TGTGCCAGCAGCTTAGATCTAGCGGTAACTAAACTGTTTTTT.

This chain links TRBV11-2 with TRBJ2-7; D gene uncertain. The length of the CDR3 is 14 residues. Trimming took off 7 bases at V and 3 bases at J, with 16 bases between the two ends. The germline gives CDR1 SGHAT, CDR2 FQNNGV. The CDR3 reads CASTRESRSYEQYF. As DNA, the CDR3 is TGTGCCAGCACCCGCGAGTCCCGGAGCTACGAGCAGTACTTC.

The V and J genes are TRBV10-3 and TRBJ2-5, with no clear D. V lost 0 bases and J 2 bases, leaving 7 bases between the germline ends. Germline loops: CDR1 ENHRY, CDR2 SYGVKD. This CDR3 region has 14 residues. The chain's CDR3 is CAISESPEQETQYF. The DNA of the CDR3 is TGTGCCATCAGTGAGTCTCCTGAACAAGAGACCCAGTACTTC.

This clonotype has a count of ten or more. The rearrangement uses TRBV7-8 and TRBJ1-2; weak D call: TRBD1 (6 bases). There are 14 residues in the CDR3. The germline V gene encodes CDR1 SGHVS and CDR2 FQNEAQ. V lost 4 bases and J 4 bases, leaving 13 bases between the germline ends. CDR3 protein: CASSSDTGIYGYTF. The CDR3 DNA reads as TGTGCCAGCAGCTCCGATACAGGGATCTATGGCTACACCTTC. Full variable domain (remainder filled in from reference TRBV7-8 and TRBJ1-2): GAGVSQSPRYKVAKRGQDVALRCDPISGHVSLFWYQQALGQGPEFLTYFQNEAQLDKSGLPSDRFFAERPEGSVSTLKIQRTQQEDSAVYLCASSSDTGIYGYTFGSGTRLTVV.

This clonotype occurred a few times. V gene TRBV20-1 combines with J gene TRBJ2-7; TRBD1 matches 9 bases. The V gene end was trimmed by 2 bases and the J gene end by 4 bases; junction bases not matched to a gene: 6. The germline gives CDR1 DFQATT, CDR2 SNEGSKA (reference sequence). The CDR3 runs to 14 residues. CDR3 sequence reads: CSARPRDRVYEQYF. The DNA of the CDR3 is TGCAGTGCTAGACCTCGGGACAGGGTTTACGAGCAGTACTTC.